Reported below is one T cell receptor beta chain. The data stem from a study of blood T cell repertoires in COVID-19. V was clipped by 5 bases and J by 6 bases; unmatched bases: 5. The V gene's germline CDR1 is LGHNT and CDR2 FRNRAP. CDR3 size: 13 residues. Assay: immunoSEQ multiplex PCR; the TCRdb copy retains only in-frame clones and omits some. This sample carries a few hundred thousand clones, 70% to 90% of them seen once, and the ten largest clones take approximately 7.5%. Input material: peripheral blood. The source of this sequence is a human donor in a cohort sampled during active COVID-19. V is TRBV12-5 and J is TRBJ2-7; TRBD1 matches at 9 bases. The CDR3 here is CASGLGTGREQYF. CDR3 nucleotides: TGTGCTAGTGGTCTTGGGACAGGGCGCGAGCAGTACTTC.